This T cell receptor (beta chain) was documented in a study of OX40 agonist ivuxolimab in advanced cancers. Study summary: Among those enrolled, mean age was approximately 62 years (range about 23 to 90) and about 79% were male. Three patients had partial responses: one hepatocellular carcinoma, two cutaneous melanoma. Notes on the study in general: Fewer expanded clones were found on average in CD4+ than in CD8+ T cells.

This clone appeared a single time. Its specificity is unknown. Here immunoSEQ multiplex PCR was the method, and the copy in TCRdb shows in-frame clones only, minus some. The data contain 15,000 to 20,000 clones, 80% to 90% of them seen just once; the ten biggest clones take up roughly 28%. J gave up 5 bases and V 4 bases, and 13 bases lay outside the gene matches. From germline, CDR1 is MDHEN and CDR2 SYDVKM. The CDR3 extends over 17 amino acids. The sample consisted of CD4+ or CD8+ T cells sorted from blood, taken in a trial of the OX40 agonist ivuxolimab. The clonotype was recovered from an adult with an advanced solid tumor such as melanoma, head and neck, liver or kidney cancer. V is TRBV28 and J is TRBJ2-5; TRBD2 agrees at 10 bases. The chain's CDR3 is CASSSRRLAGDRETQYF. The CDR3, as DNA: TGTGCCAGCAGTTCCCGTCGGCTAGCGGGGGACCGGGAGACCCAGTACTTC.